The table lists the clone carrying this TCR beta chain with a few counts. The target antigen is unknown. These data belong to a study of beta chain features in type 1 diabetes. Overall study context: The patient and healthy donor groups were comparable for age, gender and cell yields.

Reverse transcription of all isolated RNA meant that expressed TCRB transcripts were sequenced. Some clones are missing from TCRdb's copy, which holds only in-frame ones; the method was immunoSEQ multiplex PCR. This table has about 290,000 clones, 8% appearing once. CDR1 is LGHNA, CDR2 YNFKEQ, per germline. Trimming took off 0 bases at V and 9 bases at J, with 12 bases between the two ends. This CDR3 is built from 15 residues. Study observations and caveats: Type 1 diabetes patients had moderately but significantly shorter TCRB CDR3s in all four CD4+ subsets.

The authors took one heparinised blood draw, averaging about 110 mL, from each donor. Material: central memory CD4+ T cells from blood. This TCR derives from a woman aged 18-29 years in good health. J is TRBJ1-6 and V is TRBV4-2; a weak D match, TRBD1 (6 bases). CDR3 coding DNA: TGTGCCAGCAGCCAAGAGGGGGGGCTGGGTTCACCCCTCCACTTT. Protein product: CASSQEGGLGSPLHF.